These 3 T cell receptor beta chains share one sample of origin, sequenced in a study of identical twins. TCRdb called the 5' RACE reads again in MiXCR, with one record for every CDR3 protein. This repertoire shows 350,000 or so distinct CDR3 sequences, approximately 8.7% found once; its top ten account for under 9.5%. Input material: naive T cells sorted from blood. The receptors were sampled from a woman aged 45-65 years in good health.

The chain employs TRBV7-6 and TRBJ2-5; TRBD2 matches at 7 bases. The junction had 8 bases not matched to a gene; V was cut back by 4 bases and J by 3 bases. This CDR3 has 15 residues. The germline CDR1 and CDR2 sequences are SGHVS and FNYEAQ. CDR3 sequence reads: CASSSGRRREETQYF. For the CDR3, the DNA is TGTGCCAGCAGCTCCGGGAGGAGGAGGGAAGAGACCCAGTACTTC.

The V call is TRBV12-3 or TRBV12-4, the J call TRBJ2-3; tentative D call: TRBD2 (6 bases). V gave up 0 bases and J gave up 1 base, with 8 bases separating them. CDR3 length: 15 residues. CDR3 nucleotides: TGTGCCAGCAGTTTAGCCGGGAGACGCACAGATACGCAGTATTTT. This encodes CASSLAGRRTDTQYF.

This clonotype has just a few counts. This chain links TRBV4-1 with TRBJ2-5; 11 positions agree with TRBD2. CDR1 and CDR2 from the germline V gene are MGHRA and YSYEKL. J lost 3 bases, V lost 1 base, and 10 bases had no gene match. The CDR3 runs 18 residues. The CDR3 reads CASSQAPLAGVGEETQYF. The CDR3 nucleotides read TGCGCCAGCAGCCAAGCCCCACTAGCGGGAGTGGGGGAAGAGACCCAGTACTTC.